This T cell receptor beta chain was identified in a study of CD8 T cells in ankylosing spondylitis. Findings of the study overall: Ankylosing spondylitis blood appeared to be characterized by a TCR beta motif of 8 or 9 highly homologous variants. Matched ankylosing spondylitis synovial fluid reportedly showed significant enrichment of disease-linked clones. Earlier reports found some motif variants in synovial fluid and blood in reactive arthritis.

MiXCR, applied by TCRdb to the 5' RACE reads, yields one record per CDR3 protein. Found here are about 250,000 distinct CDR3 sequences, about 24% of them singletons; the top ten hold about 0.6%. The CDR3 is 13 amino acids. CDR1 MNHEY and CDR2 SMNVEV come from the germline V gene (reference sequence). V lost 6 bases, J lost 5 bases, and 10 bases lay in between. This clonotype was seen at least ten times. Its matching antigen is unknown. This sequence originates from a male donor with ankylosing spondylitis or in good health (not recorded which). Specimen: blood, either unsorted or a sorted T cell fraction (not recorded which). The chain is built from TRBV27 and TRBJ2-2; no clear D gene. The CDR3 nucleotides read TGTGCCAGCAGCCCTAGGGTTACCGGGGAGCTGTTTTTT. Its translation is CASSPRVTGELFF.